The clone carrying this T cell receptor (beta chain) came up a few times. No antigen is known for it. Researchers prepared the TCRbeta library using unique molecular identifiers, the study reports. In TCRdb, the PCR reads were re-called with MiXCR into one record per CDR3 protein. The sample consists of about 640,000 distinct CDR3 sequences, 10% to 15% of them appearing once. These data originate in a study of T-cell reconstitution after alpha-beta-depleted transplantation in children. General study findings and limits: Hyperexpanded clones declined; after one year, newly produced T cells mostly supplied diversity. The study traced high day-60 TCRbeta diversity in some patients to surviving recipient T cells and thymic progenitors. Several hundred rapidly expanded clones from non-depleted graft cells reportedly supplied alpha-beta T cells about two months post-transplant.

Germline loops: CDR1 MNHEY, CDR2 SMNVEV (reference sequence). The CDR3 runs 16 residues. V dropped 5 bases and J dropped 2 bases, with 18 bases sitting between them. The chain carries TRBV27 and TRBJ2-5, with D tentatively TRBD1 (6 bases). The origin of this receptor is a male patient between 5 and 17 years old who had a stem cell transplant for acute myeloid leukemia, so the T cells may come from the graft donor. The sample was PBMCs, mostly from graft donor cells, taken 360 days after TCRalphabeta/CD19-depleted stem cell transplant. The CDR3 coding sequence is TGTGCCAGCAGTCTAAGGGGCAGGGGATGGCAAGAGACCCAGTACTTC. This gives the protein CASSLRGRGWQETQYF.